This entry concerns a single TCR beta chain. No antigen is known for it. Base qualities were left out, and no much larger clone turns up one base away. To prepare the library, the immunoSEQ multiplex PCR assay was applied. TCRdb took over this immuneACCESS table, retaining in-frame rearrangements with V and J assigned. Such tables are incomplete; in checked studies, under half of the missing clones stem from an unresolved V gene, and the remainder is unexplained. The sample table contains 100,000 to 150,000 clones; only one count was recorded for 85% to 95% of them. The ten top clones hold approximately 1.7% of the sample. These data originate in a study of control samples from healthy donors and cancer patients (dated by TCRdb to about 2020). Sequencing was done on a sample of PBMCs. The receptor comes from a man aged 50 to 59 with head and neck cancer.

CDR3 sequence: CASSLVWDRDEQYF. The DNA reads as follows: TGTGCCAGCAGCTTAGTGTGGGACAGGGACGAGCAGTACTTC. The rearranged segments are TRBV7-2 and TRBJ2-7, with 9 middle bases fitting TRBD1. The germline V gene gives CDR1 as SGHTA and CDR2 as FQGNSA. Taken from cysteine to phenylalanine, the CDR3 has 14 residues. The read is trimmed to its CDR3 DNA, 42 bases read in frame from base 1. V trim: 1 base; J trim: 5 bases; unmatched bases: 3.